This T cell receptor (beta chain) is from a study of blood T cell repertoires in COVID-19 (dated by TCRdb to between 2020 and 2021). Background on the whole study: Collaborator samples came from the United States, Italy and Spain and covered acute and convalescent phases of COVID-19. Sample metadata almost always included a de-identified subject ID, COVID-19 status, age in years and sex. Samples came from the ongoing ImmuneRACE study (first 160 participants) plus 1,254 subjects from 6 global collaborators. Subjects who had been exposed to COVID-19, were actively infected with it, or had recovered from it provided the deeply sampled blood TCRbeta repertoires that made up the dataset. Where HLA class I and class II types were available, the types were taken from metadata supplied by the sample provider, not from assay-based typing. The prospective study material was composed of cDNA or gDNA derived from T cells, B-cell-depleted T cells, or PBMCs. A freely available public database, intended as a resource for researchers studying the immune response to SARS-CoV-2, is where the repertoires were released.

The investigation overall reported the following: The amount of clinical and demographic metadata varied by source and participant and was provided uncurated.

As for this clone: What antigen it recognizes has not been identified. No base quality information exists; no much larger clone differs at one position.

From its cysteine to its phenylalanine, the CDR3 spans 12 amino acids. The CDR3 DNA has 36 bases and is translated from base 1. V is pruned by 5 bases and J by 5 bases, leaving 2 bases of the junction without a gene match. TCRbeta CDR3 regions were amplified from genomic DNA by means of the immunoSEQ Assay, a bias-controlled multiplex PCR. Processing in the source paper ran as follows. The number of nucleated cells in each sample was estimated from the amplification of reference gene primers within the assay. To quantify the absolute abundance of each unique TCRbeta CDR3 rearrangement, sequence reads were collapsed and filtered. For each sample, productive Simpson clonality was calculated as the square root of Simpson's diversity index over productive rearrangements. Held by TCRdb, this immuneACCESS table contains in-frame sequences only and omits some clones. Under half of the omission traces to an unresolved V gene where checked; the cause of the rest is unknown. For V, J and clone size, that table is used; D and trimming come from the DNA. The sample yields around 83,000 clones; more than 75% were counted once. In total, the top ten clones hold about 14% of the sample.

The collaborating institutions used their own protocols to collect whole blood in K2EDTA tubes. For TCRbeta analysis, collaborator samples were shipped as frozen whole blood, as isolated PBMCs, or as DNA extracted from either sample type. The TCR sequence derives from a woman in her seventies with acute or convalescent COVID-19. Recombination joined TRBV12-3 or TRBV12-4 with TRBJ1-1, and TRBD1 matches 7 of the central bases. Source material: peripheral blood. The CDR3: CASSQGVTEAFF. The nucleotide sequence reads TGTGCCAGCAGTCAGGGGGTTACTGAAGCTTTCTTT.